This record looks at one T cell receptor beta chain sequence and its context. The antigen is undetermined. This was the immunoSEQ v3.0 assay at survey level. TCRdb's table, derived via immunoSEQ multiplex PCR, lists solely in-frame clones and lacks some. The sample has about 18,000 clones; around 80% are singletons. Per germline, CDR1 SNHLY and CDR2 FYNNEI. V was trimmed by 3 bases and J by 1 base, leaving 11 bases between them. The CDR3 extends over 15 amino acids. This entry belongs to a study of long-term antiretroviral therapy in people with HIV. Whole-study findings and limits: The ART regimens used between about 2003 and 2018 may be less effective than current ones.

This clonotype was obtained from a woman aged 40 to 55 with HIV. Sequenced here: unsorted PBMCs, sampled at the start of antiretroviral therapy, before treatment. V is TRBV2 and J is TRBJ2-3; D may correspond to TRBD1 or TRBD2 (5 bases each). The CDR3 coding sequence is TGTGCCAGCAGTGATTTTAGGGACCGCACAGATACGCAGTATTTT. Amino acids: CASSDFRDRTDTQYF.